These 29 T cell receptor beta chains were all obtained from the same sample, sequenced in a study of a mutant IDH1 vaccine in newly diagnosed glioma. Time point here: baseline, week 1 (first vaccination visit). Treatment here: pre-vaccination baseline after standard-of-care therapy. The assay was immunoSEQ multiplex PCR, and TCRdb's table has in-frame clones only and misses some. The data hold under 80,000 clones, with 80% to 90% observed a single time. The sequences come from PBMCs, collected from a glioma patient treated with radiotherapy, temozolomide or both. The receptors shown here come from a man aged 25 to 40 with glioma.

This chain joins TRBV4-2 and TRBJ1-2, with a tentative D call TRBD1 (6 bases). This CDR3 is built from 15 residues. The V end lost 6 bases, the J end lost 5 bases, and 19 bases lay between the germline ends. CDR1 and CDR2 (germline): LGHNA, YNFKEQ. CDR3 sequence reads: CASSSRIEGVYGYTF. CDR3 bases: TGTGCCAGCAGTTCCAGGATCGAGGGGGTTTATGGCTACACCTTC.

The chain is built from TRBV7-6 and TRBJ1-6; 8 positions match TRBD1. Trimming cost V 5 bases and J 7 bases; bases outside gene matches: 4. The CDR3 sequence is 14 residues long. In germline, CDR1 is SGHVS, CDR2 FNYEAQ. The CDR3 reads CASSPGGANSPLHF. The CDR3 DNA reads as TGTGCCAGCAGCCCAGGGGGCGCGAATTCACCCCTCCACTTT.

In this sample, this clone turned up a few times. The chain is built from TRBV6-1 and TRBJ2-1; TRBD2 agrees at 7 bases. CDR3 length: 16 residues. Trimming at V came to 4 bases and at J to 4 bases, leaving 10 bases not matched to a gene. Germline CDR1 is MNHNS and CDR2 is SASEGT. The CDR3 DNA follows: TGTGCCAGCAGTGGATTGGGAGGGGTGGTTTACAATGAGCAGTTCTTC. It encodes CASSGLGGVVYNEQFF.

The V call is TRBV28, the J call TRBJ2-3, with 7 bases that match TRBD2. Germline CDR1 and CDR2: MDHEN and SYDVKM. There are 15 residues in the CDR3. Trimming cost V 5 bases and J 1 base; bases outside gene matches: 6. The CDR3 DNA is TGTGCCAGCAGTGGGGGGGTCATGGGCACAGATACGCAGTATTTT. The encoded protein is CASSGGVMGTDTQYF.

The J gene is TRBJ1-1, the V gene TRBV5-8; 9 bases fit TRBD1. V lost 4 bases and J lost 9; bases outside the gene matches: 10. Germline CDR1 reads SGHTS; CDR2 reads YDEGEE. The CDR3 extends over 14 amino acids. The DNA for the CDR3 is TGTGCCAGCAGCGTACTCGGGACAGGGCGAAAAGCTTTCTTT. This gives the protein CASSVLGTGRKAFF.

The table lists this clone with a count of one. This chain joins TRBV6-9 and TRBJ1-5, with D uncertain. CDR1 MNHGY and CDR2 SVAAGI come from the germline V gene. V gave up 0 bases and J gave up 1 base, with 7 bases separating them. The CDR3 spans 15 residues. This chain's CDR3 is CASSYSEQSNQPQHF. The CDR3 DNA is TGTGCCAGCAGTTATTCGGAACAAAGCAATCAGCCCCAGCATTTT.

This clone has only one observation. The genes are TRBV6-5 and TRBJ1-1; weak D call: TRBD1 (5 bases). Germline V gene lookup returns CDR1 MNHEY and CDR2 SVGAGI. The CDR3 totals 14 residues. The ends were cut back, 6 bases at V and 6 bases at J, with 17 bases in the middle. The CDR3 nucleotides read TGTGCCAGCAGCGCTGGGGGAATGGCCTCTGAAGCTTTCTTT. Its protein is CASSAGGMASEAFF.

This clone was counted only a few times. The chain carries TRBV7-9 and TRBJ1-1; 9 bases are shared with TRBD1. V shed 1 base, J shed 3 bases, and the junction held 6 bases outside the gene matches. This CDR3 region has 16 residues. The germline CDR1 and CDR2 sequences are SEHNR and FQNEAQ (reference sequence). CDR3: CASSLGTGATDTEAFF. In nucleotides, the CDR3 is TGTGCCAGCAGCTTAGGGACAGGGGCCACGGACACTGAAGCTTTCTTT.

The rearrangement joins TRBV10-3 to TRBJ2-7, with D maybe TRBD1 (5 bases). Germline assignment: CDR1 ENHRY and CDR2 SYGVKD. This CDR3 region has 14 residues. Trimming pared 6 bases from V and 1 base from J, leaving 13 bases between. CDR3 in DNA: TGTGCCATCAGAAGGAACAGGCAGTCCTACGAGCAGTACTTC. Translated: CAIRRNRQSYEQYF.

The rearrangement links TRBV5-1 to TRBJ1-1; TRBD1 might be the D (5 bases). Looked up from germline, CDR1 is SGHRS and CDR2 is YFSETQ. The CDR3 sequence is 14 residues long. The V and J ends lost 9 bases and 1 base respectively, with 16 bases between them. The CDR3 DNA is TGCGCCACCGGGCAGGGTAGAGGGAACACTGAAGCTTTCTTT. It is translated as CATGQGRGNTEAFF.

The gene calls are TRBV11-2 and TRBJ1-6; D is unclear. Germline V gives CDR1 SGHAT, CDR2 FQNNGV. Deletions cut 3 bases from V and 7 bases from J, with 16 bases between. CDR3 size: 16 residues. CDR3 in DNA: TGTGCCAGCAGCTTGCGCGGGAGGTTCGGGAATTCACCCCTCCACTTT. Its translation: CASSLRGRFGNSPLHF. Variable domain in full (rest from reference TRBV11-2 and TRBJ1-6): EAGVAQSPRYKIIEKRQSVAFWCNPISGHATLYWYQQILGQGPKLLIQFQNNGVVDDSQLPKDRFSAERLKGVDSTLKIQPAKLEDSAVYLCASSLRGRFGNSPLHFGNGTRLTVT.

The chain couples TRBV6-6 to TRBJ2-2; D remains ambiguous. The CDR3 covers 15 residues. Trimming cost V 2 bases and J 0 bases, with 7 bases left between them. Germline CDR1 MNHNY, CDR2 SVGAGI (reference sequence). Written as DNA, the CDR3 is TGTGCCAGCAGTTACAGCAGGCCGAACACCGGGGAGCTGTTTTTT. Its translation is CASSYSRPNTGELFF.

The chain carries TRBV18 and TRBJ1-2; TRBD1 might be the D (5 bases). The CDR3 sequence is 13 residues long. Trimming pared 2 bases from V and 8 bases from J, leaving 12 bases between. Germline V gives CDR1 KGHSH, CDR2 LQKENI. The CDR3 DNA follows: TGTGCCAGCTCACCAGGAGGGGCTGGCGGCTACACCTTC. Its translation: CASSPGGAGGYTF.

The CDR3 DNA reads TGTGCCAGCAGCCCAGGGGAGGGAAGAATCTACGAGCAGTACTTC. Translation gives CASSPGEGRIYEQYF. V is TRBV28 and J is TRBJ2-7; weak D call: TRBD2 (7 bases). The V end lost 6 bases, the J end lost 3 bases, and 18 bases lay between the germline ends. This CDR3 spans 15 amino acids. The germline V gene has CDR1 MDHEN and CDR2 SYDVKM.

The V and J genes are TRBV6-5 and TRBJ1-5; D possibly corresponds to TRBD1 (6 bases). Germline V gene data show CDR1 as MNHEY and CDR2 as SVGAGI. V lost 0 bases and J lost 0, with 6 bases in between. The CDR3 covers 15 residues. DNA of the CDR3: TGTGCCAGCAGTTACTCCAGGGGTAGCAATCAGCCCCAGCATTTT. The encoded protein is CASSYSRGSNQPQHF.

CDR3 nucleotide sequence: TGTGCCAGCAGCCCGAGACAGGGGACTGAAGCTTTCTTT. Protein sequence: CASSPRQGTEAFF. The J gene is TRBJ1-1, the V gene TRBV7-9; TRBD1 agrees at 8 bases. This CDR3 region has 13 residues. V gave up 5 bases and J gave up 5 bases; unmatched junction bases: 4. Germline loops: CDR1 SEHNR, CDR2 FQNEAQ (reference sequence). Together with reference TRBV7-9 and TRBJ1-1, the CDR3 gives the full variable domain: DTGVSQNPRHKITKRGQNVTFRCDPISEHNRLYWYRQTLGQGPEFLTYFQNEAQLEKSRLLSDRFSAERPKGSFSTLEIQRTEQGDSAMYLCASSPRQGTEAFFGQGTRLTVV.

V usage is TRBV28 and J usage is TRBJ2-7, with D maybe TRBD1 (6 bases). The length of the CDR3 is 12 residues. The V and J ends lost 6 bases and 3 bases respectively, with 9 bases between them. Looked up from germline, CDR1 is MDHEN and CDR2 is SYDVKM. The CDR3 DNA sequence: TGTGCCAGCAGGGCAGGGGACTACGAGCAGTACTTC. It translates to CASRAGDYEQYF. Using reference TRBV28 and TRBJ2-7 for the parts outside the CDR3, the full variable domain is DVKVTQSSRYLVKRTGEKVFLECVQDMDHENMFWYRQDPGLGLRLIYFSYDVKMKEKGDIPEGYSVSREKKERFSLILESASTNQTSMYLCASRAGDYEQYFGPGTRLTVT.

The chain joins TRBV6-1 to TRBJ1-4; possible D gene TRBD1, 6 bases. Germline V CDR1 and CDR2: MNHNS, SASEGT. The CDR3 contains 14 residues. V was pared by 8 bases and J by 5 bases, with 15 bases between. The CDR3 DNA reads as TGTGCCAGCTTCAAGGACAGTACAAATGAAAAACTGTTTTTT. Protein sequence: CASFKDSTNEKLFF.

V gene TRBV5-1 combines with J gene TRBJ1-1, with D hard to call. V lost 0 bases to trimming and J lost 4 bases, with 13 bases between them. Germline CDR1 and CDR2: SGHRS and YFSETQ. There are 15 residues in the CDR3. CDR3 nucleotide sequence: TGCGCCAGCAGCTTGGGAGTTGGTAGGCTCACTGAAGCTTTCTTT. Protein sequence: CASSLGVGRLTEAFF.

This sequence joins TRBV6-6 and TRBJ2-7, with 8 bases fitting TRBD1. With 7 bases clipped from V and 4 bases from J, the junction kept 9 bases outside the gene matches. This CDR3 region has 14 residues. Looked up from germline, CDR1 is MNHNY and CDR2 is SVGAGI (reference sequence). Here the CDR3 reads CASTPAGGLYEQYF. Here the CDR3 DNA reads TGTGCCAGCACCCCCGCAGGGGGCTTGTACGAGCAGTACTTC.

The V gene is TRBV29-1, the J gene TRBJ2-3, with 9 bases identical to TRBD2. Germline V gene lookup returns CDR1 SQVTM and CDR2 ANQGSEA. This CDR3 has 16 amino acids. J gave up 0 bases and V 7 bases, and 11 bases lay outside the gene matches. The CDR3 DNA reads as TGCAGCGCGCTTAGCGGGGGAGATACTAGCACAGATACGCAGTATTTT. Translated, it gives CSALSGGDTSTDTQYF.

This chain connects TRBV10-2 to TRBJ1-6; 7 bases are a match to TRBD1. From germline, CDR1 is WSHSY and CDR2 SAAADI. The junction had 1 base not matched to a gene; V was cut back by 7 bases and J by 4 bases. The length of the CDR3 is 13 residues. DNA of the CDR3: TGCGCCAGCATACAGGGGTATAATTCACCCCTCCACTTT. Residues: CASIQGYNSPLHF.

V usage is TRBV7-2 and J usage is TRBJ2-2; D is undetermined. V shed 2 bases and J shed 7 bases, with 5 bases lying between them. The germline V gene has CDR1 SGHTA and CDR2 FQGNSA. This CDR3 comprises 12 residues. The DNA for the CDR3 is TGTGCCAGCAGCTTAACTGTCGGGGAGCTGTTTTTT. Translation gives CASSLTVGELFF.

J is TRBJ1-6 and V is TRBV7-6; 7 bases line up with TRBD1. Germline CDR1 and CDR2: SGHVS and FNYEAQ. Trimming removed 2 bases from V and 7 bases from J; junction bases left unmatched: 5. This CDR3 is built from 15 residues. The CDR3: CASSLRDSFNSPLHF. Here the CDR3 DNA reads TGTGCCAGCAGCTTAAGGGACAGTTTCAATTCACCCCTCCACTTT.

Turning to this clone: The same CDR3 is also encoded by other DNA sequences in this sample. Here the CDR3 DNA reads TGTGCCAGCAGTTTCCGGGACACTGAAGCTTTCTTT. Protein sequence: CASSFRDTEAFF. V and J are TRBV28 and TRBJ1-1, with D hard to call. Looked up from germline, CDR1 is MDHEN and CDR2 is SYDVKM. With 3 bases removed from V and 3 bases from J, the gap between germline ends came to 5 bases. The CDR3 length is 12 residues.

This sequence joins TRBV5-4 and TRBJ1-1; perhaps TRBD1 as D (6 bases). In germline, CDR1 is SGHNT, CDR2 YYREEE (reference sequence). Deletions cut 3 bases from V and 3 bases from J, with 15 bases between. The CDR3 sequence is 15 residues long. Written as DNA, the CDR3 is TGTGCCAGCAGCTGGGCGGGGGGGCTGGACACTGAAGCTTTCTTT. It encodes CASSWAGGLDTEAFF.

As regards this clone: The germline gene is not matched at one end of the junction; a read error may be the cause. The chain recombines TRBV5-1 with TRBJ1-6, with D unresolved. Germline assignment: CDR1 SGHRS and CDR2 YFSETQ. This CDR3 region has 13 residues. CDR3 amino acids: CASTLGFGSPLHF. The CDR3 region has the DNA TGCGCCAGCACCTTGGGGTTCGGTTCACCCCTCCACTTT.

The rearrangement joins TRBV9 to TRBJ2-2; TRBD1 agrees at 9 bases. Germline CDR1 and CDR2: SGDLS and YYNGEE. V was clipped by 3 bases and J by 4 bases; unmatched bases: 4. This CDR3 has 15 amino acids. Here the CDR3 DNA reads TGTGCCAGCAGCGGGACAGGGGTCGCCACCGGGGAGCTGTTTTTT. This sequence encodes CASSGTGVATGELFF.

V gene TRBV7-9 combines with J gene TRBJ1-6, with D possibly being TRBD1 (5 bases). V was pared by 5 bases and J by 10 bases, with 18 bases between. Looked up from germline, CDR1 is SEHNR and CDR2 is FQNEAQ (reference sequence). CDR3 length: 15 residues. CDR3 in amino acids: CASSGLAGRNSPLHF. The CDR3 DNA sequence: TGTGCCAGCAGCGGATTGGCAGGGAGGAACTCACCCCTCCACTTT.